Each of the 8 T cell receptor beta chains below was sequenced from the same sample in a study of vaccination effects on CD4 cells after COVID-19. No antigen has been identified for these receptors. Assay used: immunoSEQ multiplex PCR; TCRdb lists only in-frame clones, some missing. This sample yields about 70,000 clones, of which more than 65% are seen a single time; around 5% belongs to the top ten. Antigen-specific CD4+ T cells were first expanded with viral peptide pools by the ViraFEST assay and only then sequenced. CD4+ T cells were isolated after less than 13 days of culture. Infection with SARS-CoV-2 occurred in the person between March and December 2020, and PCR confirmed it. The source was CD4+ T cells from PBMCs cultured with HIV peptides, collected before COVID-19 vaccination. The subset is: HIV-1 Nef peptide pool negative control/reference culture. The source of these receptors is a human donor who had a prior SARS-CoV-2 infection.

The genes are TRBV20-1 and TRBJ2-1; no clear D gene. Germline V gives CDR1 DFQATT, CDR2 SNEGSKA (reference sequence). This CDR3 is built from 13 residues. Trimming removed 3 bases from V and 4 bases from J, with 10 bases in between. The CDR3 sequence: CSASESAYNEQFF. The DNA for the CDR3 is TGCAGTGCTAGTGAGTCAGCGTACAATGAGCAGTTCTTC.

The chain carries TRBV5-1 and TRBJ1-4, with 11 nucleotides matching TRBD1. The CDR3 is 15 amino acids. CDR1 and CDR2 from the germline V gene are SGHRS and YFSETQ. The trim removed 2 bases at V and 6 bases at J, leaving 3 bases unmatched. The CDR3 spells CASSFGDRGYEKLFF. DNA of the CDR3: TGCGCCAGCAGCTTTGGGGACAGGGGGTATGAAAAACTGTTTTTT.

Note on this clone: Germline is not matched at one junction end, which may reflect a read error. The gene calls are TRBV5-6 and TRBJ2-5; D gene uncertain. CDR3 length equals 15 residues. Germline CDR1 is SGHDT and CDR2 is YYEEEE. The CDR3, as DNA: TGTGCCAGCAGCGCCAGAAATCTAAACCAGGAGACCCAGTACTTC. Translated: CASSARNLNQETQYF.

The rearrangement links TRBV5-5 to TRBJ2-7; 8 bases agree with TRBD1. The CDR3 spans 14 residues. The V and J ends lost 4 bases and 3 bases, in that order; junction bases with no gene match: 6. The germline CDR1 and CDR2 sequences are SGHKS and YYEKEE (reference sequence). CDR3 DNA sequence: TGTGCCAGCAGCAGGACAGGGCTGGGCTACGAGCAGTACTTC. This translates into CASSRTGLGYEQYF.

The chain is built from TRBV7-6 and TRBJ2-5; no definite D call. The CDR3 has 15 residues. Trimming cost V 3 bases and J 2 bases, with 13 bases left between them. Germline CDR1 reads SGHVS; CDR2 reads FNYEAQ. This chain's CDR3 is CASSLPSDGQETQYF. CDR3 DNA: TGTGCCAGCAGCTTGCCTTCGGACGGGCAAGAGACCCAGTACTTC.

The chain joins TRBV4-2 to TRBJ2-7, with D possibly matching TRBD2 (6 bases). Looked up from germline, CDR1 is LGHNA and CDR2 is YNFKEQ. The CDR3 contains 15 residues. The germline V and J ends were trimmed by 1 base and 2 bases, with 12 bases remaining between them. CDR3 sequence reads: CASSQGLAETYEQYF. The CDR3 region has the DNA TGTGCCAGCAGCCAAGGGTTAGCGGAAACCTACGAGCAGTACTTC.

The gene calls are TRBV6-5 and TRBJ2-7; D remains ambiguous. Germline assignment: CDR1 MNHEY and CDR2 SVGAGI. This CDR3 is built from 13 residues. Trimming took 4 bases from V and 3 from J, leaving 10 bases between them. CDR3 region: CASSSQWVYEQYF. The DNA of the CDR3 is TGTGCCAGCAGTTCCCAATGGGTCTACGAGCAGTACTTC.

This clone was seen once. The V and J genes are TRBV5-1 and TRBJ2-1; 13 nucleotides align to TRBD2. V shed 4 bases and J 8 bases; nucleotides not matched to a gene: 6. The germline CDR1 and CDR2 sequences are SGHRS and YFSETQ. There are 15 residues in the CDR3. CDR3 DNA: TGCGCCAGCAGCCCAGGACTAGCGGGAGAGGATGAGCAGTTCTTC. It is translated as CASSPGLAGEDEQFF.